These 23 T cell receptor beta chains originate from one sample sequenced in a study of blood T cells in healthy people across ages. A sample-barcoded 5' primer and a J-beta primer mix were used in a second PCR of roughly 7 to 11 cycles. Each CDR3 protein gets one entry after TCRdb re-called the 5' RACE reads with MiXCR. The table has 2 million or so distinct CDR3 sequences, around half seen once. Sequencing input: blood. These receptors all stem from a woman aged 40 to 50 in good health.

This clonotype showed up just once. A much larger clone differs by one base, so this may be a read error. This chain links TRBV29-1 with TRBJ2-7, with D perhaps TRBD1 (5 bases). The germline V gene encodes CDR1 SQVTM and CDR2 ANQGSEA. The CDR3 loop spans 14 amino acids. CDR3 bases: TGCAGCGTTGAAGATCGCGACCCTAGGGGCGAGCGGTACTTC. Encoded protein: CSVEDRDPRGERYF.

The chain links TRBV27 to TRBJ1-4; the match to TRBD1 covers 9 bases. The CDR3 is made up of 14 amino acids. V lost 7 bases to trimming and J lost 3 bases; unmatched junction nucleotides: 3. Per germline, CDR1 MNHEY and CDR2 SMNVEV (reference sequence). CDR3 in amino acids: CASKRQGANEKLFF. The CDR3 nucleotides are TGTGCCAGCAAAAGACAGGGGGCTAATGAAAAACTGTTTTTT. Full variable domain (rest looked up from reference TRBV27 and TRBJ1-4): EAQVTQNPRYLITVTGKKLTVTCSQNMNHEYMSWYRQDPGLGLRQIYYSMNVEVTDKGDVPEGYKVSRKEKRNFPLILESPSPNQTSLYFCASKRQGANEKLFFGSGTQLSVL.

This chain connects TRBV7-2 to TRBJ2-1; D is unresolved. This CDR3 is built from 13 residues. V lost 5 bases and J lost 15, with 20 bases in between. Germline CDR1 SGHTA, CDR2 FQGNSA. In DNA, the CDR3 is TGTGCCAGCAGCCCTGATGTTAGGGCCTGGGTGTTCTTC. It encodes CASSPDVRAWVFF.

The chain joins TRBV28 to TRBJ2-7; 7 bases match TRBD2. CDR3 length equals 15 residues. Germline V gene sequence: CDR1 MDHEN, CDR2 SYDVKM. The V and J ends lost 4 bases and 0 bases, in that order; junction bases with no gene match: 6. CDR3 bases: TGTGCCAGCAGTTCGTCGGGGGAGGGCTCCTACGAGCAGTACTTC. Translation gives CASSSSGEGSYEQYF.

The chain links TRBV3-1 to TRBJ2-6, with D tentatively TRBD2 (6 bases). Germline V gives CDR1 LGHDT, CDR2 YNNKEL (reference sequence). Trimming took 4 bases from V and 1 from J, leaving 11 bases between them. This CDR3 contains 16 residues. The CDR3 here is CASSLSGTSGANVLTF. The CDR3 region has the DNA TGTGCCAGCAGCCTTAGCGGAACGTCTGGGGCCAACGTCCTGACTTTC.

The chain couples TRBV7-2 to TRBJ1-5; D is ambiguous. The CDR3 has 12 amino acids. Trimming took 5 bases from V and 4 from J, leaving 6 bases between them. The germline CDR1 and CDR2 sequences are SGHTA and FQGNSA. The CDR3: CASSPDNQPQHF. Here the CDR3 DNA reads TGTGCCAGCAGCCCCGATAATCAGCCCCAGCATTTT.

The chain carries TRBV5-1 and TRBJ2-7; D is uncertain. There are 14 residues in the CDR3. Between the trimmed V and J ends, which lost 0 bases and 4 bases, there was a span of 11 bases. Germline CDR1 SGHRS, CDR2 YFSETQ. This chain's CDR3 is CASSLGSLDYEQYF. The CDR3 DNA is TGCGCCAGCAGCTTGGGGTCTTTGGATTACGAGCAGTACTTC.

This clonotype was seen once. The junction departs from the called germline gene at one end, perhaps through a read error. The J gene is TRBJ2-1, the V gene TRBV5-6; a weak D match, TRBD2 (6 bases). Germline lookup yields CDR1 SGHDT and CDR2 YYEEEE. This CDR3 region has 12 residues. CDR3 nucleotides: TGTGTCAGCAGCCCGGGACTCACCGAGCAGTTCTTC. It yields the protein CVSSPGLTEQFF.

The chain recombines TRBV15 with TRBJ2-3; D ambiguous. CDR1 and CDR2 (germline): LNHNV, YYDKDF (reference sequence). Trimming pared 1 base from V and 6 bases from J, leaving 14 bases between. The CDR3 extends over 15 amino acids. CDR3 protein: CATSRVGERTDTQYF. CDR3 nucleotides: TGTGCCACCAGCAGAGTAGGTGAGAGGACGGATACGCAGTATTTT.

Regarding this clonotype: At one of its ends the junction is not consistent with the germline gene, which may arise from a read error. In nucleotides, the CDR3 is TGCGCCAGCAGGGTGCAGCCTGATGGCTACACCTTC. This codes for CASRVQPDGYTF. The chain combines TRBV7-2 with TRBJ1-2; D might be TRBD1 (5 bases). This CDR3 spans 12 amino acids. Germline loops: CDR1 SGHTA, CDR2 FQGNSA.

V and J are TRBV14 and TRBJ2-5, with D possibly TRBD2 on 6 matching bases. Germline CDR1 and CDR2: SGHDN and FVKESK. V lost 2 bases, J lost 11 bases, and 18 bases lay in between. The CDR3 has 14 amino acids. The CDR3 reads CASSQSIGTGEQYF. CDR3 sequence (DNA): TGTGCCAGCAGCCAATCAATAGGGACTGGTGAGCAGTACTTC.

CDR3 protein: CSADPAGEQYF. CDR3 nucleotides: TGCAGTGCTGACCCGGCGGGCGAGCAGTACTTC. V gene TRBV20-1 combines with J gene TRBJ2-7, with D possibly being TRBD2 (5 bases). From germline, CDR1 is DFQATT and CDR2 SNEGSKA (reference sequence). CDR3 length: 11 residues. V lost 5 bases and J 6 bases, leaving 11 bases between the germline ends.

A few counts support this clonotype. This rearrangement joins TRBV6-2 or TRBV6-3 to TRBJ1-2; 9 bases agree with TRBD1. CDR1 MNHEY and CDR2 SVGEGT come from the germline V gene. V shed 6 bases and J 7 bases; nucleotides not matched to a gene: 6. The CDR3 is made up of 13 amino acids. CDR3 nucleotides: TGTGCCAGCAGAGGGACAGGGATTATTGGCTACACCTTC. Encoded protein: CASRGTGIIGYTF.

This clonotype was counted only a few times. The chain recombines TRBV29-1 with TRBJ2-1, with D unresolved. Germline V gene lookup returns CDR1 SQVTM and CDR2 ANQGSEA. Trimming removed 5 bases from V and 6 bases from J, with 8 bases in between. CDR3 length equals 11 residues. As DNA, the CDR3 is TGCAGCGTTTTGTGGGGCAATGAGCAGTTCTTC. Translated, it gives CSVLWGNEQFF.

This clonotype has more than one count but fewer than ten. The chain couples TRBV5-1 to TRBJ2-7; D is possibly TRBD1 (6 bases). The CDR3 covers 16 residues. The germline V and J ends were trimmed by 1 base and 4 bases, with 18 bases remaining between them. Germline V CDR1 and CDR2: SGHRS, YFSETQ. The CDR3: CASSLSSGIQGYEQYF. The CDR3 nucleotides are TGCGCCAGCAGCTTGTCTTCAGGGATCCAGGGGTACGAGCAGTACTTC. Complete variable domain (other parts from reference TRBV5-1 and TRBJ2-7): KAGVTQTPRYLIKTRGQQVTLSCSPISGHRSVSWYQQTPGQGLQFLFEYFSETQRNKGNFPGRFSGRQFSNSRSEMNVSTLELGDSALYLCASSLSSGIQGYEQYFGPGTRLTVT.

The genes are TRBV2 and TRBJ2-3; 7 bases fit TRBD1. V shed 4 bases and J 3 bases; nucleotides not matched to a gene: 10. CDR3 size: 16 residues. In germline, CDR1 is SNHLY, CDR2 FYNNEI. CDR3: CASSVRGDRATDTQYF. For the CDR3, the DNA is TGTGCCAGCAGTGTAAGGGGAGACAGGGCAACAGATACGCAGTATTTT. Complete variable domain (other parts from reference TRBV2 and TRBJ2-3): EPEVTQTPSHQVTQMGQEVILRCVPISNHLYFYWYRQILGQKVEFLVSFYNNEISEKSEIFDDQFSVERPDGSNFTLKIRSTKLEDSAMYFCASSVRGDRATDTQYFGPGTRLTVL.

In this sample, this clonotype turned up a few times. The rearrangement links TRBV12-3 or TRBV12-4 to TRBJ2-1, with D unresolved. This CDR3 comprises 11 residues. V was cut by 7 bases and J by 13 bases, with 14 bases left in between. CDR3 DNA sequence: TGTGCCAGCACTACAGTGTTCGGTCAGTTCTTC. Translation: CASTTVFGQFF.

The sample holds a few counts of this clonotype. CDR3 protein: CASSSTGARGEQFF. The CDR3 bases are TGTGCCAGCAGTTCTACGGGGGCCCGAGGTGAGCAGTTCTTC. The rearrangement uses TRBV6-2 or TRBV6-3 and TRBJ2-1; D tentatively fits TRBD1 or TRBD2 (6 bases each). Trimming shortened V by 4 bases and J by 9 bases, and 16 bases separated the two germline ends. The CDR3 runs 14 residues. Germline loops: CDR1 MNHEY, CDR2 SVGEGT.

In regard to this clonotype: Since the CDR3 does not end with the conserved phenylalanine or tryptophan, this likely comes from a read error. V is TRBV6-6 and J is TRBJ2-1; TRBD2 matches at 8 bases. Germline values: CDR1 MNHNY, CDR2 SVGAGI (reference sequence). CDR3 length equals 15 residues. V trimming: 6 bases; J trimming: 4 bases; junction bases outside the gene matches: 8. In nucleotides, the CDR3 is TGTGCCAGCAGATCCGGACTAGCTGGGTACAATGAGCAGTTCTCC. This sequence encodes CASRSGLAGYNEQFS.

There are a few counts of this clonotype. The genes are TRBV20-1 and TRBJ2-3; D remains unclear. Per germline, CDR1 DFQATT and CDR2 SNEGSKA (reference sequence). The CDR3 covers 13 residues. The V gene lost 3 bases and the J gene lost 3 bases, with 10 bases spanning the gap. For the CDR3, the DNA is TGCAGTGCTAGGGACCCTGGGACAGATACGCAGTATTTT. Translated: CSARDPGTDTQYF.

This clonotype was found a few times. The chain joins TRBV9 to TRBJ2-7; D remains ambiguous. The germline V gene encodes CDR1 SGDLS and CDR2 YYNGEE. Trimming removed 2 bases at V and 5 bases at J, with 17 bases between. The CDR3 extends over 15 amino acids. The CDR3 DNA reads as TGTGCCAGCAGCGTCGTGGAAGGCCAGCGCAACGAGCAGTACTTC. The encoded protein is CASSVVEGQRNEQYF.

The chain combines TRBV20-1 with TRBJ1-2, with D maybe TRBD1 (6 bases). This CDR3 contains 14 residues. V was trimmed by 1 base and J by 8 bases, leaving 17 bases between them. Germline V gene sequence: CDR1 DFQATT, CDR2 SNEGSKA (reference sequence). CDR3 coding DNA: TGCAGTGCTAGAGGGGGGGGCCCAAACGAGGGCTACACCTTC. This codes for CSARGGGPNEGYTF.

This clonotype was seen a handful of times. The J gene is TRBJ2-3, the V gene TRBV9; 7 bases map to TRBD2. This CDR3 contains 14 residues. V dropped 4 bases and J dropped 4; count of bases not matched to a gene: 6. In germline, CDR1 is SGDLS, CDR2 YYNGEE. CDR3 sequence reads: CASSPRLASDTQYF. CDR3 sequence (DNA): TGTGCCAGCAGCCCCCGACTAGCCTCAGATACGCAGTATTTT.